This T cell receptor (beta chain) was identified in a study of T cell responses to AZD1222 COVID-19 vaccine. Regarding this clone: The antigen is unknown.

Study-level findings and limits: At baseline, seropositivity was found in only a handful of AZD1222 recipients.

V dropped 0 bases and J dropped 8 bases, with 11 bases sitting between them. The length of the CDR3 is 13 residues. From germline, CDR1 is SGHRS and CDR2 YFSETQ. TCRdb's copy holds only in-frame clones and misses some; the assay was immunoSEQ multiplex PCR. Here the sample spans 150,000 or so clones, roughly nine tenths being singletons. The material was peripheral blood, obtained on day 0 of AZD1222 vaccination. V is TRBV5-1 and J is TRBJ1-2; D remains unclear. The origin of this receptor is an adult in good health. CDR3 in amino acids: CASSLDGVVGYTF. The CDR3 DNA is TGCGCCAGCAGCTTGGATGGGGTGGTGGGCTACACCTTC.